Below, 20 T cell receptor beta chains from the same sample are listed, as sequenced in a study of T cell responses to AZD1222 COVID-19 vaccine. This table comes from immunoSEQ multiplex PCR, and its TCRdb copy is limited to in-frame clones, with some not included. The table records roughly 98,000 clones, roughly 83% of them present only once. The sequencing here drew on peripheral blood, taken 28 days after the second AZD1222 dose. These TCRs come from an adult who received the AZD1222 COVID-19 vaccine.

The rearrangement uses TRBV19 and TRBJ2-5; 10 nucleotides agree with TRBD2. The CDR3 consists of 20 residues. The junction had 18 bases not matched to a gene; V was cut back by 2 bases and J by 3 bases. CDR1 and CDR2 (germline): LNHDA, SQIVND (reference sequence). CDR3 amino acids: CASSIHFPRDWTSGKETQYF. In DNA, the CDR3 is TGTGCCAGTAGTATACACTTCCCCAGAGATTGGACTAGCGGAAAAGAGACCCAGTACTTC.

The genes are TRBV7-6 and TRBJ2-5; the match to TRBD2 covers 8 bases. Germline V CDR1 and CDR2: SGHVS, FNYEAQ. The ends lost 4 bases at V and 2 bases at J; junction bases unmatched: 9. This CDR3 is built from 16 residues. CDR3 sequence: CASSSRGGGRQETQYF. In nucleotides, the CDR3 is TGTGCCAGCAGCTCCCGGGGGGGTGGGAGACAAGAGACCCAGTACTTC. Using reference TRBV7-6 and TRBJ2-5 for the parts outside the CDR3, the full variable domain is GAGVSQSPRYKVTKRGQDVALRCDPISGHVSLYWYRQALGQGPEFLTYFNYEAQQDKSGLPNDRFSAERPEGSISTLTIQRTEQRDSAMYRCASSSRGGGRQETQYFGPGTRLLVL.

This chain links TRBV5-4 with TRBJ2-3; 10 nucleotides agree with TRBD2. The germline V gene has CDR1 SGHNT and CDR2 YYREEE (reference sequence). The CDR3 is made up of 16 amino acids. V was pared by 0 bases and J by 2 bases, with 3 bases of the junction left unmatched. Written as DNA, the CDR3 is TGTGCCAGCAGCTTGGTCCTAGCGGGGGCCACAGATACGCAGTATTTT. Amino acid sequence: CASSLVLAGATDTQYF.

The rearrangement links TRBV7-9 to TRBJ1-3, with 7 bases matching TRBD1. The CDR3 extends over 16 amino acids. V lost 5 bases and J lost 1; bases outside the gene matches: 8. The germline gives CDR1 SEHNR, CDR2 FQNEAQ (reference sequence). The CDR3 nucleotides are TGTGCCAGCAGCCCTTCGACAGGGCAATCTGGAAACACCATATATTTT. The encoded protein is CASSPSTGQSGNTIYF.

The V gene is TRBV2, the J gene TRBJ1-5, with 12 positions matching TRBD1. The germline V gene encodes CDR1 SNHLY and CDR2 FYNNEI. Trimming cost V 8 bases and J 4 bases; bases outside gene matches: 6. The CDR3 spans 15 residues. CDR3 residues: CASAGGQGANQPQHF. The DNA of the CDR3 is TGTGCCAGCGCAGGGGGACAGGGGGCAAATCAGCCCCAGCATTTT.

This clone was detected only once. The V and J genes are TRBV6-5 and TRBJ2-7; D is perhaps TRBD2 (7 bases). Per germline, CDR1 MNHEY and CDR2 SVGAGI. The ends were cut back, 9 bases at V and 8 bases at J, with 23 bases in the middle. The CDR3 has 14 amino acids. In nucleotides, the CDR3 is TGTGCCAGTTTATCGGGGGGCCTAACAAGACAGCAGTACTTC. Its translation is CASLSGGLTRQQYF.

The rearrangement joins TRBV10-3 to TRBJ2-3; D is possibly TRBD2 (8 bases). V shed 10 bases and J shed 0 bases, with 23 bases lying between them. The CDR3 spans 17 residues. CDR1 and CDR2 from the germline V gene are ENHRY and SYGVKD. CDR3 protein: CATREGAGGGSTDTQYF. CDR3 DNA sequence: TGTGCCACCCGGGAGGGGGCTGGCGGGGGAAGCACAGATACGCAGTATTTT.

This chain uses TRBV9 with TRBJ2-3, with 10 bases that match TRBD2. Trimming took 4 bases from V and 4 from J; bases not matched to a gene: 12. The germline V gene has CDR1 SGDLS and CDR2 YYNGEE. The length of the CDR3 is 17 residues. This CDR3 reads CASSQPRTSGEADTQYF. The CDR3 DNA reads TGTGCCAGCAGCCAACCCCGGACTAGCGGTGAGGCAGATACGCAGTATTTT.

The CDR3 DNA reads as TGTGCCAGCAGCTTAGCCTCAGGGGCGCTCTATAACGAGCAGTTCTTC. Encoded protein: CASSLASGALYNEQFF. The chain employs TRBV7-9 and TRBJ2-1, with a weak D call TRBD1 (6 bases). Deletions cut 0 bases from V and 10 bases from J, with 19 bases between. CDR1 and CDR2 from the germline V gene are SEHNR and FQNEAQ (reference sequence). There are 16 residues in the CDR3.

The chain carries TRBV7-9 and TRBJ2-5; no clear D. The V end was cut by 3 bases, the J end by 5 bases, with 10 bases between. Germline-derived CDR1 and CDR2 are SEHNR and FQNEAQ (reference sequence). The CDR3 consists of 13 residues. Here the CDR3 reads CASSFGVRETQYF. CDR3 sequence (DNA): TGTGCCAGCAGCTTCGGCGTCCGGGAGACCCAGTACTTC.

This chain links TRBV7-9 with TRBJ1-6; D is ambiguous. This CDR3 region has 17 residues. The V end was cut by 2 bases, the J end by 0 bases, with 11 bases between. Germline V lookup: CDR1 SEHNR, CDR2 FQNEAQ (reference sequence). The CDR3 coding sequence is TGTGCCAGCAGCTTACTCGGGCCTAGCTCCTATAATTCACCCCTCCACTTT. This codes for CASSLLGPSSYNSPLHF.

The chain recombines TRBV4-1 with TRBJ2-2, with 12 bases lining up with TRBD2. This CDR3 region has 18 residues. Germline CDR1 reads MGHRA; CDR2 reads YSYEKL. Trimming took 3 bases from V and 5 from J; bases not matched to a gene: 10. CDR3 nucleotide sequence: TGCGCCAGCAGCCAGTCCGTGACTAGCGGGAGATGGACCGGGGAGCTGTTTTTT. It encodes CASSQSVTSGRWTGELFF.

V is TRBV11-3 and J is TRBJ2-5; 12 bases align to TRBD2. Germline loops: CDR1 SGHNT, CDR2 YENEEA. The CDR3 covers 16 residues. J was trimmed by 4 bases and V by 0 bases; bases with no gene match: 3. Here the CDR3 reads CASSLDSTSGRETQYF. The CDR3, as DNA: TGTGCCAGCAGCTTAGATTCGACTAGCGGGAGAGAGACCCAGTACTTC.

V is TRBV30 and J is TRBJ1-5; maybe TRBD1 (5 bases). CDR1 and CDR2 from the germline V gene are GTSNPN and SVGIG (reference sequence). There are 15 residues in the CDR3. Trimming removed 2 bases from V and 9 bases from J, with 20 bases in between. The CDR3 protein is CAWSFALGGEGPQHF. DNA for the CDR3: TGTGCCTGGAGTTTCGCCCTGGGGGGAGAGGGGCCCCAGCATTTT.

V gene TRBV12-3 or TRBV12-4 combines with J gene TRBJ2-3; no clear D gene. Trimming took 3 bases from V and 4 from J, leaving 8 bases between them. The CDR3 is made up of 13 amino acids. CDR3: CASSFGPSDTQYF. For the CDR3, the DNA is TGTGCCAGCAGTTTTGGACCGTCAGATACGCAGTATTTT.

V usage is TRBV7-2 and J usage is TRBJ2-5, with TRBD2 identical over 9 bases. This CDR3 is 17 amino acids long. The trim removed 0 bases at V and 4 bases at J, leaving 9 bases unmatched. The germline V gene encodes CDR1 SGHTA and CDR2 FQGNSA. CDR3 in amino acids: CASSLAGGAGGLETQYF. The CDR3 region has the DNA TGTGCCAGCAGCTTAGCCGGAGGGGCGGGAGGGTTAGAGACCCAGTACTTC.

This clone was observed a few times. The rearrangement uses TRBV10-3 and TRBJ1-3; tentative D call: TRBD1 (6 bases). Trimming cost V 8 bases and J 2 bases, with 16 bases left between them. The CDR3 is 15 residues long. Germline V lookup: CDR1 ENHRY, CDR2 SYGVKD. Written as DNA, the CDR3 is TGTGCCATCGGGGAGGGGGAACAAGCTGGAAACACCATATATTTT. Translated, it gives CAIGEGEQAGNTIYF.

The J gene is TRBJ1-3, the V gene TRBV7-9, with 8 bases aligning to TRBD1. Germline loops: CDR1 SEHNR, CDR2 FQNEAQ (reference sequence). The CDR3 loop spans 13 amino acids. V was pared by 5 bases and J by 8 bases, with 5 bases of the junction left unmatched. The CDR3 region is CASSGQGLDTIYF. CDR3 DNA: TGTGCCAGCAGCGGACAGGGTTTGGACACCATATATTTT.

V is TRBV18 and J is TRBJ1-5; 9 nucleotides agree with TRBD1. V was clipped by 6 bases and J by 6 bases; unmatched bases: 9. CDR1 and CDR2 from the germline V gene are KGHSH and LQKENI. The CDR3 covers 15 residues. The CDR3 reads CASSPNTGGGQPQHF. The CDR3 nucleotides are TGTGCCAGCTCCCCAAACACAGGGGGCGGTCAGCCCCAGCATTTT. The full variable domain, with the rest looked up from reference TRBV18 and TRBJ1-5, is NAGVMQNPRHLVRRRGQEARLRCSPMKGHSHVYWYRQLPEEGLKFMVYLQKENIIDESGMPKERFSAEFPKEGPSILRIQQVVRGDSAAYFCASSPNTGGGQPQHFGDGTRLSIL.

The V and J genes are TRBV6-5 and TRBJ2-1; 10 nucleotides align to TRBD2. The germline CDR1 and CDR2 sequences are MNHEY and SVGAGI. This CDR3 spans 15 amino acids. After removal of 5 bases from V and 8 bases from J, the junction contained 9 bases not matched to a gene. The chain's CDR3 is CASSLRAGGQHEQFF. The CDR3 region has the DNA TGTGCCAGCAGTCTAAGAGCGGGGGGGCAACATGAGCAGTTCTTC.